This T cell receptor (beta chain) derives from a study of beta chain features in type 1 diabetes. This clone has a handful of counts. Every isolated RNA sample was fully reverse transcribed, so sequencing captured expressed TCRB transcripts. The method was immunoSEQ multiplex PCR; TCRdb's version includes in-frame clones alone and lacks a portion of them. Here the sample spans about 360,000 clones, roughly 13% being singletons. The sample taken for sequencing was naive CD4+ T cells from blood. The receptor was derived from a man aged 18 to 29 in good health.

The CDR3 region is CASSQVGGNTEAFF. The DNA of the CDR3 is TGTGCCAGCAGCCAAGTAGGGGGAAACACTGAAGCTTTCTTT. The rearrangement joins TRBV4-2 to TRBJ1-1, with D tentatively TRBD1 (6 bases). Germline V gene data show CDR1 as LGHNA and CDR2 as YNFKEQ. The CDR3 covers 14 residues. V was clipped by 1 base and J by 2 bases, with 8 bases between them.